The T cell receptor (beta chain) under discussion was sequenced for a study of regulatory T cells in long-lasting Graves disease. This clonotype came up many times. Its antigen is not identified. The CDR3 runs to 11 residues. The germline V gene encodes CDR1 SGHTA and CDR2 FQGNSA. Between the trimmed V and J ends, which lost 5 bases and 5 bases, there was a span of 6 bases. Libraries of TCR beta came from iRepertoire HTBI primers plus Arm-PCR of CDR3 regions. TCRdb analysed the multiplex PCR reads with MiXCR anew, one entry per CDR3 protein. The sample consists of about 470,000 distinct CDR3 sequences, about 22% of them appearing once. Study results and caveats: Relative to newly diagnosed Graves' patients, persistent ones had lower TCR diversity. Possibly, accuracy suffered from the small sample size. Persistent disease favored TRBV28, TRBJ1-2 and TRBJ2-5.

The time point was: persistent/refractory GD, antithyroid drugs over 5 years with positive TRAb. There was RNA extracted from PBMCs, and the TCR library was made from it. This specimen consisted of peripheral blood mononuclear cells (PBMCs), obtained when the disease was refractory, from a patient treated with antithyroid drugs. The chain links TRBV7-2 to TRBJ2-5; the D is unclear. The source is a female donor with Graves disease. In DNA form, the CDR3 reads TGTGCCAGCAGCGCCGAGGAGACCCAGTACTTC. Its protein is CASSAEETQYF.